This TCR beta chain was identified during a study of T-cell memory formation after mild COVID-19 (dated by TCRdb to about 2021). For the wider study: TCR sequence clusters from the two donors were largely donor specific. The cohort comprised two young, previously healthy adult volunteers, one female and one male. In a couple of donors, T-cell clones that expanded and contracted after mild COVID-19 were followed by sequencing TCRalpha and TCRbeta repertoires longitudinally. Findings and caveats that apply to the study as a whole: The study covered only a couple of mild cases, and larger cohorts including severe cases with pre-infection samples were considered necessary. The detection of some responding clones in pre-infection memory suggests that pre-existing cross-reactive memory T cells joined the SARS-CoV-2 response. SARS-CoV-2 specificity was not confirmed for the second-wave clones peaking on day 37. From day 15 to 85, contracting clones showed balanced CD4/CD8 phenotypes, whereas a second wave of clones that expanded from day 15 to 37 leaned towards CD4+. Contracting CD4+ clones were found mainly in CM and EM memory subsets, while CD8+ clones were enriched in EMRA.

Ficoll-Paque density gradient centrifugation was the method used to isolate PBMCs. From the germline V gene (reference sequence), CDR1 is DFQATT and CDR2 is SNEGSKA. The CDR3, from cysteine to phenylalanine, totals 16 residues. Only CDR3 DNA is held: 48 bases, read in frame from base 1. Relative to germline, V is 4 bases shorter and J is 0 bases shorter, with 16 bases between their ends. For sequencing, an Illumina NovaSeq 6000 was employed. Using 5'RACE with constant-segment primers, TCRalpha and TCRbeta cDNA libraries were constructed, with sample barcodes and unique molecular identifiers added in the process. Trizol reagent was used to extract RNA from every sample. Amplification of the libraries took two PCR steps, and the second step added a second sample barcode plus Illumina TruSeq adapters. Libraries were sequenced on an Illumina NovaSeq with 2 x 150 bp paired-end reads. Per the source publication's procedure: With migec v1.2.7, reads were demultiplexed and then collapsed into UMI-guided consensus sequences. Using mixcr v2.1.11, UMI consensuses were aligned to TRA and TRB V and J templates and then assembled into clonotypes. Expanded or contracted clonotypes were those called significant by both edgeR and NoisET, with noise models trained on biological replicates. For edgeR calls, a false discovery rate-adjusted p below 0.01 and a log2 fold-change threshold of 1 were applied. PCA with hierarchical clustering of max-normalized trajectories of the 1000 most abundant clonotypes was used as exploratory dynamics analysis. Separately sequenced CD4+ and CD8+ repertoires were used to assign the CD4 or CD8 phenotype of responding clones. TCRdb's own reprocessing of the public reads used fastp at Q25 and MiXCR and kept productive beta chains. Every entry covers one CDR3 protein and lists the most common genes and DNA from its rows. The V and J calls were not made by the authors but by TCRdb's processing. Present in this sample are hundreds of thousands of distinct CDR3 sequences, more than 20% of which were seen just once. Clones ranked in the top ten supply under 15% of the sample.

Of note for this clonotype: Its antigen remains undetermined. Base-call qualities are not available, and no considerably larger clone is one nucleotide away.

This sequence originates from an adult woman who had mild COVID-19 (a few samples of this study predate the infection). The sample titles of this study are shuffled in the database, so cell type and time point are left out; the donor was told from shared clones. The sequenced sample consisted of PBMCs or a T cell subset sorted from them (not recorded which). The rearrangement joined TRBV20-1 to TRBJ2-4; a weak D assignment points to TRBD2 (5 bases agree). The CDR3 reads CSAMHGILLAKNIQYF. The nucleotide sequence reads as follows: TGCAGTGCTATGCACGGGATCCTTCTAGCCAAAAACATTCAGTACTTC.